This passage covers 10 T cell receptor beta chains from one sample sequenced in a study of vaccination effects on CD4 cells after COVID-19. Antigens of these TCRs are unknown. Expansion with viral peptide pools was applied to antigen-specific CD4+ T cells by the ViraFEST assay prior to sequencing. Following a roughly eleven-day culture, CD4+ T cells were purified. Recipients of the vaccine had no prior SARS-CoV-2 infection and negative nucleocapsid antibodies. Clones were sequenced by immunoSEQ multiplex PCR, and TCRdb holds only the in-frame ones, with some missing. This sample carries more than 20,000 clones, 71% of them seen once, and the ten largest clones take 12%. The specimen comprised CD4+ T cells from PBMCs cultured with HCoV-OC43 spike peptides, sampled before COVID-19 vaccination. The subset is: HCoV-OC43 spike overlapping peptide pool stimulation. The origin of the receptors is a human donor who received a COVID-19 vaccine.

This chain joins TRBV6-5 and TRBJ2-2, with unresolved D. Trimming took 2 bases from V and 7 from J, leaving 8 bases between them. Germline values: CDR1 MNHEY, CDR2 SVGAGI. This CDR3 is 13 amino acids long. This chain's CDR3 is CASSYDTVGELFF. The CDR3 DNA reads TGTGCCAGCAGTTACGACACGGTCGGGGAGCTGTTTTTT.

The chain is built from TRBV19 and TRBJ2-1, with D possibly called TRBD1 or TRBD2 (5 bases each). This CDR3 has 16 residues. Germline V gives CDR1 LNHDA, CDR2 SQIVND (reference sequence). Trimming took off 5 bases at V and 4 bases at J, with 18 bases between the two ends. This CDR3 reads CASSLQAGTEYNEQFF. CDR3 sequence (DNA): TGTGCCAGTAGTCTACAAGCCGGGACGGAGTACAATGAGCAGTTCTTC.

This chain connects TRBV5-1 to TRBJ2-7, with TRBD2 as a possible D gene (6 bases). The germline V gene has CDR1 SGHRS and CDR2 YFSETQ. This CDR3 comprises 14 residues. V was clipped by 3 bases and J by 0 bases, with 10 bases between them. The CDR3 reads CASSSGTYSYEQYF. The CDR3 coding sequence is TGCGCCAGCAGCTCAGGGACTTACTCCTACGAGCAGTACTTC.

The J gene is TRBJ1-3, the V gene TRBV5-8; D remains ambiguous. The V end was cut by 3 bases, the J end by 1 base, with 5 bases between. Germline values: CDR1 SGHTS, CDR2 YDEGEE. The CDR3 totals 13 residues. Written as DNA, the CDR3 is TGTGCCAGCAGCTCTCAATCTGGAAACACCATATATTTT. Translation: CASSSQSGNTIYF.

The rearrangement joins TRBV5-5 to TRBJ1-1; the match to TRBD1 covers 7 bases. The V and J ends lost 4 bases and 4 bases, in that order; junction bases with no gene match: 13. The CDR3 has 16 residues. The germline gives CDR1 SGHKS, CDR2 YYEKEE (reference sequence). CDR3 DNA: TGTGCCAGCAGCCTGATTTCCGGCAGGGGGGTCACTGAAGCTTTCTTT. Translating gives CASSLISGRGVTEAFF.

The rearrangement uses TRBV19 and TRBJ2-7, with 10 bases matching TRBD2. This CDR3 spans 16 amino acids. Losses at the gene ends were 6 bases for V and 5 bases for J; bases not matched to a gene: 13. CDR1 is LNHDA, CDR2 SQIVND, per germline (reference sequence). CDR3 protein: CASSASVSGRAHEQYF. In DNA form, the CDR3 reads TGTGCCAGTAGCGCGTCTGTAAGCGGGAGGGCCCACGAGCAGTACTTC.

The chain carries TRBV7-9 and TRBJ2-3; the D gene is possibly TRBD1 (6 bases). V lost 5 bases, J lost 1 base, and 10 bases lay in between. Germline loops: CDR1 SEHNR, CDR2 FQNEAQ (reference sequence). There are 14 residues in the CDR3. This chain's CDR3 is CASSKDSGTDTQYF. The CDR3 bases are TGTGCCAGCAGCAAGGACAGCGGCACAGATACGCAGTATTTT. Full variable domain (outside the CDR3, taken from reference TRBV7-9 and TRBJ2-3): DTGVSQNPRHKITKRGQNVTFRCDPISEHNRLYWYRQTLGQGPEFLTYFQNEAQLEKSRLLSDRFSAERPKGSFSTLEIQRTEQGDSAMYLCASSKDSGTDTQYFGPGTRLTVL.

The chain is built from TRBV5-6 and TRBJ2-5; 7 nucleotides line up with TRBD2. The CDR3 covers 14 residues. V dropped 5 bases and J dropped 4; count of bases not matched to a gene: 8. From germline, CDR1 is SGHDT and CDR2 YYEEEE. CDR3 sequence reads: CASSYPLAIETQYF. The CDR3 DNA reads TGTGCCAGCAGTTACCCACTAGCGATAGAGACCCAGTACTTC.

CDR3 DNA: TGTGCCAGCAGCCTACAGGGCCCTAGCTCCTACGAGCAGTACTTC. It encodes CASSLQGPSSYEQYF. The rearrangement uses TRBV7-9 and TRBJ2-7; D is perhaps TRBD1 (6 bases). Deletions cut 5 bases from V and 0 bases from J, with 14 bases between. Germline V CDR1 and CDR2: SEHNR, FQNEAQ (reference sequence). This CDR3 has 15 residues.

The gene calls are TRBV4-1 and TRBJ1-3, with D maybe TRBD1 (6 bases). The CDR3 contains 17 residues. The V end lost 0 bases, the J end lost 4 bases, and 16 bases lay between the germline ends. CDR1 MGHRA and CDR2 YSYEKL come from the germline V gene. CDR3 amino acids: CASSQETGASEGNTIYF. In DNA form, the CDR3 reads TGCGCCAGCAGCCAAGAGACGGGGGCGAGCGAAGGAAACACCATATATTTT.